This T cell receptor (beta chain) was captured in a study of OX40 agonist ivuxolimab in advanced cancers. Study information: In three patients, partial responses were observed, one with hepatocellular carcinoma and two with cutaneous melanoma.

Clones were sequenced by immunoSEQ multiplex PCR, and TCRdb holds only the in-frame ones, with some missing. The top ten hold about 7.1% of the sample, which has under 75,000 clones, 80% to 95% seen once. The CDR3 extends over 14 amino acids. Trimming took off 0 bases at V and 5 bases at J, with 10 bases between the two ends. Per germline, CDR1 SGDLS and CDR2 YYNGEE. Remarks on this clone: Other nucleotide sequences in the sample specify the same CDR3.

The chain has TRBV9 and TRBJ2-3, with D possibly TRBD2 on 6 matching bases. The TCR originated in an adult with an advanced solid tumor such as melanoma, head and neck, liver or kidney cancer. The sequences come from CD4+ or CD8+ T cells sorted from blood, collected in a trial of the OX40 agonist ivuxolimab. In nucleotides, the CDR3 is TGTGCCAGCAGCGTAGGACTAGGAGGAGATACGCAGTATTTT. It codes for CASSVGLGGDTQYF.